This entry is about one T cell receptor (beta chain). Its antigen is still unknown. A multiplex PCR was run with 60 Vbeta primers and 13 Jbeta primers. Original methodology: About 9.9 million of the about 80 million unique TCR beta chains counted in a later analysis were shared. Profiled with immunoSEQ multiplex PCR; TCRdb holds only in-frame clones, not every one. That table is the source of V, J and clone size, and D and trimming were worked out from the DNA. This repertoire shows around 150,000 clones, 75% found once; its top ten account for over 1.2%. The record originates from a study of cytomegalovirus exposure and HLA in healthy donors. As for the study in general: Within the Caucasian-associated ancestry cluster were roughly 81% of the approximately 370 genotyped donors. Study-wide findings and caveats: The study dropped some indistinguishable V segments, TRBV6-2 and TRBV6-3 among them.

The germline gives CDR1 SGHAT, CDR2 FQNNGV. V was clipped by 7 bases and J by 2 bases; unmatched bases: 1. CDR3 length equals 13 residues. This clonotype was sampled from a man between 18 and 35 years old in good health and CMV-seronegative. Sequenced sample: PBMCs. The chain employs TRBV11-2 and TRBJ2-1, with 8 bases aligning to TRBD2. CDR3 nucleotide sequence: TGTGCCAGCACCGGGAGGGCCTACAATGAGCAGTTCTTC. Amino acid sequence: CASTGRAYNEQFF.